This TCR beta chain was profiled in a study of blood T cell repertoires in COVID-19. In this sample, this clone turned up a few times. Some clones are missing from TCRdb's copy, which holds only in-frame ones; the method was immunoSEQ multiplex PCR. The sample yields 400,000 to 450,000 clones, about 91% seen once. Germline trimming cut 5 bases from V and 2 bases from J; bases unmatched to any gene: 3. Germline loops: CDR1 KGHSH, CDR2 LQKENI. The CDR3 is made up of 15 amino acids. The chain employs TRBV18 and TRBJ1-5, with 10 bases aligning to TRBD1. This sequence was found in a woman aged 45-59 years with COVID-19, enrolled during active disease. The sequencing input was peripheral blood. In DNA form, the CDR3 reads TGTGCCAGCTCAGTTGGGACAGGGGGCAATCAGCCCCAGCATTTT. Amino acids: CASSVGTGGNQPQHF.